This entry describes one T cell receptor beta chain. V dropped 2 bases and J dropped 4; count of bases not matched to a gene: 8. In germline, CDR1 is SGHTA, CDR2 FQGNSA. The length of the CDR3 is 15 residues. This entry belongs to a study of blood T cell repertoires in COVID-19. Whole-study context: There were acute and convalescent COVID-19 samples, and they came from the United States, Italy and Spain.

Original analysis: Estimated nucleated cell counts came from reference gene primer amplification. Only in-frame clones appear in the TCRdb table, and some are missing; sequencing was by immunoSEQ multiplex PCR. Clone size and the V and J calls come from that table; the DNA yielded D and trimming. The profile shows over 110,000 clones, roughly 84% of them singletons. The V and J genes are TRBV7-2 and TRBJ2-7; 7 positions match TRBD2. Sequenced: PBMCs or T cells enriched from blood (not recorded which). This receptor was identified in a man between 50 and 59 years old in a cohort exposed to, infected with or recovered from COVID-19 (not recorded which). The DNA for the CDR3 is TGTGCCAGCAGCTTACTCGGGACTACACAGTACGAGCAGTACTTC. This codes for CASSLLGTTQYEQYF.